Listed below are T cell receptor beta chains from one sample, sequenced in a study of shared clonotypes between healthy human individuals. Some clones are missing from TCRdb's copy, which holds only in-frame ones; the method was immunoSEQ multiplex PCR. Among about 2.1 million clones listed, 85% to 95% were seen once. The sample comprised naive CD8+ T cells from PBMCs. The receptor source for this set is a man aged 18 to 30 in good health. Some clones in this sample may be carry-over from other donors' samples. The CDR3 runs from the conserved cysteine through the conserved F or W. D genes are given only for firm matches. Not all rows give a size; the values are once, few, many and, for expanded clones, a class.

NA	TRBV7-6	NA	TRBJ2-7	TGTGCCAGCAGCTCAAAACAGGGTCCCAACTACGAGCAGTACTTC	CASSSKQGPNYEQYF
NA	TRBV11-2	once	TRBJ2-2	TGTGCCAGCAGCCAGGGGCCAGGGGCCACCGGGGAGCTGTTTTTT	CASSQGPGATGELFF
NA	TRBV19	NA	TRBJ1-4	TGTGCCAGTCACAGGTCTACTAATGAAAAACTGTTTTTT	CASHRSTNEKLFF
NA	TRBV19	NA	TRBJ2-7	TGTGCCAGTAGTATACGGACCTCCTTTCCCTACGAGCAGTACTTC	CASSIRTSFPYEQYF
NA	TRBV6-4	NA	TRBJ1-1	TGTGCCAGCAGTGACTTGGCGTTTGCGGGTGAAGCTTTCTTT	CASSDLAFAGEAFF
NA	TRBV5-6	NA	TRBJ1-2	TGTGCCAGCAGCTTGGCCATGGAGCTTAACTATGGCTACACCTTC	CASSLAMELNYGYTF
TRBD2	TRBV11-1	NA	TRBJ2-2	TGTGCCAGCAGCGGACTAGCTCGGAGCGGGGAGCTGTTTTTT	CASSGLARSGELFF
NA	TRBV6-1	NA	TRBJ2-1	TGTGCCAGCAGTTTCCGGGCTGGCTCCTACAATGAGCAGTTCTTC	CASSFRAGSYNEQFF
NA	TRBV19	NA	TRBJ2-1	TGTGCCAGTAGTTCCAGGCTATCGGATGAGCAGTTCTTC	CASSSRLSDEQFF
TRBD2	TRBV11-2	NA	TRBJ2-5	TGTGCCAGCAGCTCCAGCGGCCTAGCGGGGCCTAGGACCCAGTACTTC	CASSSSGLAGPRTQYF
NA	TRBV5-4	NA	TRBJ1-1	TGTGCCAGCAGCTTGGGGACAGCCATGAACACTGAAGCTTTCTTT	CASSLGTAMNTEAFF
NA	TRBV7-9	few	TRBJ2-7	TGTGCCAGCAGCGCAACCAAGGGCGAGCAGTACTTC	CASSATKGEQYF
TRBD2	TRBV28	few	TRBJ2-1	TGTGCCAGCAGCATAGCGGGAGGGAACAATGAGCAGTTCTTC	CASSIAGGNNEQFF
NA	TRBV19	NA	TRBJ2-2	TGTGCCAGTGGCAGCTGGGAGAACACCGGGGAGCTGTTTTTT	CASGSWENTGELFF
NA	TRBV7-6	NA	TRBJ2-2	TGTGCCAGCAGGCCGTCTACCAACACCGGGGAGCTGTTTTTT	CASRPSTNTGELFF
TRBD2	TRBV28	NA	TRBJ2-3	TGTGCCAGCACGGGAGGAAGCACAGATACGCAGTATTTT	CASTGGSTDTQYF
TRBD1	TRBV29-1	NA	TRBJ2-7	TGCAGCGTTGAAGATGCGGGACAGGGTCCCTACGAGCAGTACTTC	CSVEDAGQGPYEQYF
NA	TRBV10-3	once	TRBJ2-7	TGTGCCATCAGTGACCAGACAAGAACGGGGGACAATTTCCTACGAGAACAGTACTTC	CAISDQTRTGDNFLREQYF
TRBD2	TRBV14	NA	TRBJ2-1	TGTGCCAGCAGCCAAGACGCGGGAGGGGACGGTGCCTACAATGAGCAGTTCTTC	CASSQDAGGDGAYNEQFF
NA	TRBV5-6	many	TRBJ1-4	TGTGCCAGCAGCCCAATGGGGCAGGGGAGGAGAACTAATGAAAAACTGTTTTTT	CASSPMGQGRRTNEKLFF
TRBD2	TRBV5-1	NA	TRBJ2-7	TGCGCCAGCAGCTTGGGCGGGAGTTCCTACGAGCAGTACTTC	CASSLGGSSYEQYF
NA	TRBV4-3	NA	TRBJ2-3	TGCGCCAGCAGCCAAGATTTGGCAGGGACCTACCAAGTTCTCCTCACAGATACGCAGTATTTT	CASSQDLAGTYQVLLTDTQYF
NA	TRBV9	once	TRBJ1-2	TGTGCCAGCAGCGTAGGAAAGGAGGCAGCTAACTATGGCTACACCTTC	CASSVGKEAANYGYTF
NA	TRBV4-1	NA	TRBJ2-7	TGCGCCAGCAGCCAAGTTCGGCATTCCTACGAGCAGTACTTC	CASSQVRHSYEQYF
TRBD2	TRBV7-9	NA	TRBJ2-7	TGTGCCAGCAGCTCCCGCGGGAGTCTGGGAGAGCAGTACTTC	CASSSRGSLGEQYF
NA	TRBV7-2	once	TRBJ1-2	TGTGCCAGCAGCCTATGGACAGAGAATGTCTATGGCTACACCTTC	CASSLWTENVYGYTF
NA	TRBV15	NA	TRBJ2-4	TGTGCCACCAGCAGTGAAGGGGGGGTGGCCAAAAACATTCAGTACTTC	CATSSEGGVAKNIQYF
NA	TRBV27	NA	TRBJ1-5	TGTGCCAGCAGTTTGACAGGCAATCAGCCCCAGCATTTT	CASSLTGNQPQHF
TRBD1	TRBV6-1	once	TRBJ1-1	TGTGCCAGCAGGGACAGGGGGATCGGCACTGAAGCTTTCTTT	CASRDRGIGTEAFF
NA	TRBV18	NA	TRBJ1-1	TGTGCCAGCTCACCGAGTGGGGGCCGGCGCGAAGCTTTCTTT	CASSPSGGRREAFF
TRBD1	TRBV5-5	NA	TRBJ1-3	TGTGCCAGCAGCTTAATGGGGACAGGGGTCGGCACCATATATTTT	CASSLMGTGVGTIYF
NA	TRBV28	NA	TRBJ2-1	TGTGCCAGCAGATCCAACAGGCCTATCAGCTCCTACAATGAGCAGTTCTTC	CASRSNRPISSYNEQFF
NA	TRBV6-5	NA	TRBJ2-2	TGTGCCAGCAGTTACATACAGGGAACCGGGGAGCTGTTTTTT	CASSYIQGTGELFF
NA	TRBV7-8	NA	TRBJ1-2	TGTGCCAGCAGCTCAAGGAACTATGGCTACACCTTC	CASSSRNYGYTF
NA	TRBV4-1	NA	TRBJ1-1	TGCGCCAGCAGCCTAACCGGAACCATTCCTTTAGCTTTCTTT	CASSLTGTIPLAFF
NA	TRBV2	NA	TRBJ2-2	TGTGCCAGCAGTTCAGCCGACACCGGGGAGCTGTTTTTT	CASSSADTGELFF
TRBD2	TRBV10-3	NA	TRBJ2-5	TGTGCCATCAGTGAGGGATCGGAACTCGTCGGGGGGGAGACCCAGTACTTC	CAISEGSELVGGETQYF
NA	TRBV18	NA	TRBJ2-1	TGTGCCAGCTCACCACCTCAGGGATTGGGCAATGAGCAGTTCTTC	CASSPPQGLGNEQFF
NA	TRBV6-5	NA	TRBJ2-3	TGTGCCAGCAGTTACTCCCAGCGGGGCACAGATACGCAGTATTTT	CASSYSQRGTDTQYF
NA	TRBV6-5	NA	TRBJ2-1	TGTGCCAGCAAAAGCGGGCACTACAATGAGCAGTTCTTC	CASKSGHYNEQFF
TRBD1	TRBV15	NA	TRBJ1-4	TGTGCCACCAGCAGGGGGACAGGACCCAATGAAAAACTGTTTTTT	CATSRGTGPNEKLFF
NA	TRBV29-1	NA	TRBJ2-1	TGCAGCGTTGAAGCCGGGAATGAGCAGTTCTTC	CSVEAGNEQFF
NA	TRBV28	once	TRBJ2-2	TGTGCCAGCAGTTTTTATGCCGAGGGAGCCGGGGAGCTGTTTTTT	CASSFYAEGAGELFF
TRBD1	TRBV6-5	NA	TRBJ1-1	TGTGCCAGCAGTTCGACAGGGCCGAACACTGAAGCTTTCTTT	CASSSTGPNTEAFF
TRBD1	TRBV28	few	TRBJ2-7	TGTGCCAGCAGTTTAGGGACAGACTACGAGCAGTACTTC	CASSLGTDYEQYF
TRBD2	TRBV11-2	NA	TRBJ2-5	TGTGCCAGCAGCTTAGATCACAGGACTAGCGGGCTCCAAGAGACCCAGTACTTC	CASSLDHRTSGLQETQYF
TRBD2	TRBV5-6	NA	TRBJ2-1	TGTGCCAGCAGCCCAACGACTAGCGGGAGTTATGAGCAGTTCTTC	CASSPTTSGSYEQFF
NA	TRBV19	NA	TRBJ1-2	TGTGCCAGTAGTCGGTCAGAGGAGCCCTATGGCTACACCTTC	CASSRSEEPYGYTF
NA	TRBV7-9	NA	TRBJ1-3	TGTGCCAGCAGCTTAGGCAATTACCCAGGAAACACCATATATTTT	CASSLGNYPGNTIYF
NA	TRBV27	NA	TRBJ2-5	TGTGCCAGCAGTCTGGACTCTATAGAGACCCAGTACTTC	CASSLDSIETQYF
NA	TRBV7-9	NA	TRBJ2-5	TGTGCCAGCAGCTCCCACCAAGAGACCCAGTACTTC	CASSSHQETQYF